This is a list of T cell receptor beta chains from one sample in a study of long-term antiretroviral therapy in people with HIV. Some clones are missing from TCRdb's copy, which holds only in-frame ones; the method was immunoSEQ multiplex PCR. The sample records 25,000 to 30,000 clones, around nine tenths being singletons. This sample comprised unsorted PBMCs, obtained approximately 5.1 years after starting antiretroviral therapy. The receptors originated from a middle-aged woman with HIV. Each CDR3 is given with its conserved first and last residue. D genes are given only for firm matches. Size is omitted from some rows. Given values are once, few, many or a class for expanded clones.

J: TRBJ2-7; size: -; D: TRBD2; V: TRBV5-6; DNA: TGTGCCAGCAGCCGACTAGCGCCTTACGAGCAGTACTTC; CDR3: CASSRLAPYEQYF
J: TRBJ2-3; size: -; D: -; V: TRBV5-4; DNA: TGTGCCAGCAGCTTAAAAGGGACCAAGGTAGATACGCAGTATTTT; CDR3: CASSLKGTKVDTQYF
J: TRBJ1-2; size: -; D: -; V: TRBV2; DNA: TGTGCCAGCACCCACCCGACAGTTACCGATGGCTACACCTTC; CDR3: CASTHPTVTDGYTF
J: TRBJ2-2; size: -; D: -; V: TRBV5-1; DNA: TGCGCCAGCAGCCCCCGGGGGGCCAACACCGGGGAGCTGTTTTTT; CDR3: CASSPRGANTGELFF
J: TRBJ2-7; size: -; D: -; V: TRBV7-9; DNA: TGTGCCAGCAGCTCCAACTACGAGCAGTACTTC; CDR3: CASSSNYEQYF
J: TRBJ1-1; size: once; D: TRBD1; V: TRBV7-9; DNA: TGTGCCAGCAGCGATCTAGGGACAGCGGACACTGAAGCTTTCTTT; CDR3: CASSDLGTADTEAFF
J: TRBJ2-3; size: once; D: TRBD2; V: TRBV6-5; DNA: TGTGCCAGCAGTCGATTAGCGGGAGTAAAAGATACGCAGTATTTT; CDR3: CASSRLAGVKDTQYF
J: TRBJ1-4; size: -; D: -; V: TRBV19; DNA: TGTGCCAGTAAGGGGGGGACTAATGAAAAACTGTTTTTT; CDR3: CASKGGTNEKLFF
J: TRBJ2-3; size: -; D: -; V: TRBV7-9; DNA: TGTGCCAGCGAGGGGAAACGCACAGATACGCAGTATTTT; CDR3: CASEGKRTDTQYF
J: TRBJ1-5; size: few; D: -; V: TRBV6-6; DNA: TGTGCCAGCAGTTACGCGACAGATCAGCCCCAGCATTTT; CDR3: CASSYATDQPQHF
J: TRBJ1-2; size: -; D: -; V: TRBV2; DNA: TGTGCCAGCAAGTCTGTAAGAGCTAACTATGGCTACACCTTC; CDR3: CASKSVRANYGYTF
J: TRBJ2-7; size: -; D: -; V: TRBV7-2; DNA: TGTGCCAGCAGCTTAGCCATAGGGGGCGAGCAGTACTTC; CDR3: CASSLAIGGEQYF
J: TRBJ2-1; size: few; D: -; V: TRBV4-1; DNA: TGCGCCAGCCTTGAAGGGGGGGCCTCCTACAATGAGCAGTTCTTC; CDR3: CASLEGGASYNEQFF
J: TRBJ2-4; size: -; D: -; V: TRBV4-2; DNA: TGTGCCAGCAGCCAAGGTCAGGAGACCTTAGGGCTAGCCAAAAACATTCAGTACTTC; CDR3: CASSQGQETLGLAKNIQYF
J: TRBJ2-3; size: -; D: -; V: TRBV14; DNA: TGTGCCAGCAGCCAAGAGGTAGCAGGCAGGGATACGCAGTATTTT; CDR3: CASSQEVAGRDTQYF
J: TRBJ1-6; size: -; D: -; V: TRBV7-9; DNA: TGTGCCAGCAGCTTAGCGCTGGGAGGGTACGGTTCACCCCTCCACTTT; CDR3: CASSLALGGYGSPLHF
J: TRBJ2-1; size: -; D: -; V: TRBV19; DNA: TGTGCCAGTAGTATCGGAACAGGGTTGGGCTACAATGAGCAGTTCTTC; CDR3: CASSIGTGLGYNEQFF
J: TRBJ1-2; size: -; D: -; V: TRBV21-1; DNA: -; CDR3: CASSKVGTGSSECNGYTF
J: TRBJ2-1; size: -; D: TRBD2; V: TRBV6-1; DNA: TGTGCCAGCAGTGAGCGGGCGGGAGTTTACAATGAGCAGTTCTTC; CDR3: CASSERAGVYNEQFF
J: TRBJ1-4; size: -; D: -; V: TRBV4-3; DNA: TGCGCCAGCAGCCAAGTCTTTGGGTCGGAAAAACTGTTTTTT; CDR3: CASSQVFGSEKLFF
J: TRBJ2-3; size: -; D: TRBD1; V: TRBV29-1; DNA: TGCAGCGTTTCTCCGGGACAGAGCTCTGGAGATACGCAGTATTTT; CDR3: CSVSPGQSSGDTQYF
J: TRBJ1-2; size: -; D: -; V: TRBV2; DNA: TGTGCCAGCAGTGACGGTGAAGCATACGGCTACACCTTC; CDR3: CASSDGEAYGYTF
J: TRBJ2-4; size: -; D: TRBD1; V: TRBV29-1; DNA: TGCAGCGTGGGGGACAGGGCGGGAAACATTCAGTACTTC; CDR3: CSVGDRAGNIQYF
J: TRBJ2-7; size: -; D: TRBD2; V: TRBV30; DNA: TGTGCCTGGAGTCAGGGACTAGCGACCTACGAGCAGTACTTC; CDR3: CAWSQGLATYEQYF
J: TRBJ1-3; size: few; D: -; V: TRBV21-1; DNA: TGTGCCAGCAGCAGACTACAGGTCCCCTCTGGAAACACCATATATTTT; CDR3: CASSRLQVPSGNTIYF
J: TRBJ1-1; size: -; D: -; V: TRBV6-6; DNA: TGTGCCAGCAGTTACTCCATCAGTGAAGCTTTCTTT; CDR3: CASSYSISEAFF
J: TRBJ1-2; size: few; D: -; V: TRBV19; DNA: TGTGCCAGTAGTGTGGGGACGGGTCATGGCTACACCTTC; CDR3: CASSVGTGHGYTF
J: TRBJ2-1; size: -; D: -; V: TRBV11-3; DNA: TGTGCCAGCAGTCTCCGGTGGGGTGACAATGAGCAGTTCTTC; CDR3: CASSLRWGDNEQFF
J: TRBJ1-2; size: -; D: -; V: TRBV19; DNA: TGTGCCAGTACCGGGTCCGGTTTCGATGGCTACACCTTC; CDR3: CASTGSGFDGYTF
J: TRBJ2-5; size: -; D: TRBD1; V: TRBV5-8; DNA: TGTGCCAGCAGGTTCGGGACAGGGCAAGAGACCCAGTACTTC; CDR3: CASRFGTGQETQYF
J: TRBJ1-5; size: once; D: TRBD1; V: TRBV6-5; DNA: TGTGCCAGCAGAACTCGAGGGGGCAGTCAGCCCCAGCATTTT; CDR3: CASRTRGGSQPQHF
J: TRBJ2-1; size: -; D: -; V: TRBV5-5; DNA: TGTGCCAGCAGCCCGATAGCGGAGAGTTACAATGAGCAGTTCTTC; CDR3: CASSPIAESYNEQFF
J: TRBJ2-1; size: -; D: -; V: TRBV6-4; DNA: TGTGCCAGCAGTGACTCAGGCTACAATGAGCAGTTCTTC; CDR3: CASSDSGYNEQFF
J: TRBJ2-4; size: -; D: -; V: TRBV7-9; DNA: TGTGCCAGCAGCTTGGTGAATGGCGGGGTTCAGTACTTC; CDR3: CASSLVNGGVQYF
J: TRBJ1-4; size: -; D: -; V: TRBV7-8; DNA: TGTGCCAGCAGCCCGTATAGGGCAGGACCTTACGAAAAACTGTTTTTT; CDR3: CASSPYRAGPYEKLFF
J: TRBJ2-1; size: -; D: -; V: TRBV5-1; DNA: TGCGCCAGCAGCTATTCCACCCAAGGGGACTACAATGAGCAGTTCTTC; CDR3: CASSYSTQGDYNEQFF
J: TRBJ2-1; size: once; D: -; V: TRBV6-1; DNA: TGTGCCAGCAGACAAATAGCCCGTGATGAGCAGTTCTTC; CDR3: CASRQIARDEQFF
J: TRBJ2-7; size: -; D: TRBD2; V: TRBV7-2; DNA: TGTGCCAGCAGCTTAATAGCGGGAGAGAGGCAGTACTTC; CDR3: CASSLIAGERQYF
J: TRBJ1-5; size: -; D: -; V: TRBV6-5; DNA: TGTGCCAGCAGTTTCGGACCAAAGCAGCCCCAGCATTTT; CDR3: CASSFGPKQPQHF
J: TRBJ1-5; size: -; D: -; V: TRBV27; DNA: TGTGCCAGCAGTGTAGGGGCGTATAGCAATCAGCCCCAGCATTTT; CDR3: CASSVGAYSNQPQHF
J: TRBJ2-5; size: few; D: -; V: TRBV14; DNA: TGTGCCAGCAGCTCCCACAGGGTGCTCGAGACCCAGTACTTC; CDR3: CASSSHRVLETQYF
J: TRBJ1-3; size: -; D: -; V: TRBV2; DNA: TGTGCCAGCAGCGCACGGGGAAACACCATATATTTT; CDR3: CASSARGNTIYF
J: TRBJ1-5; size: -; D: -; V: TRBV27; DNA: TGTGCCAGCACCCAGGACAGTCATAGCAATCAGCCCCAGCATTTT; CDR3: CASTQDSHSNQPQHF
J: TRBJ2-6; size: -; D: -; V: TRBV20-1; DNA: TGCAGTGCGGAGGGGGCCAACGTCCTGACTTTC; CDR3: CSAEGANVLTF
J: TRBJ2-3; size: -; D: -; V: TRBV11-2; DNA: TGTGCCAGCACCCCACTAGCAGATACGCAGTATTTT; CDR3: CASTPLADTQYF
J: TRBJ1-1; size: -; D: -; V: TRBV9; DNA: TGTGCCAGCAGCGTCAGCGGTGGTACTGAAGCTTTCTTT; CDR3: CASSVSGGTEAFF
J: TRBJ2-3; size: -; D: -; V: TRBV6-5; DNA: TGTGCCAGCAGTTTTTATGCTAGCACAGATACGCAGTATTTT; CDR3: CASSFYASTDTQYF
J: TRBJ1-5; size: -; D: -; V: TRBV5-4; DNA: TGTGCCAGCAGCTTGGCCGCAGGGAAGGGCAATCAGCCCCAGCATTTT; CDR3: CASSLAAGKGNQPQHF
J: TRBJ2-2; size: -; D: -; V: TRBV7-2; DNA: TGTGCCAGCAGCCCATTCCGCCCGGACACCGGGGAGCTGTTTTTT; CDR3: CASSPFRPDTGELFF
J: TRBJ2-2; size: -; D: TRBD2; V: TRBV6-1; DNA: TGTGCCAGCATCAGTTTCGGGACTAGCGCCGGGGAGCTGTTTTTT; CDR3: CASISFGTSAGELFF
J: TRBJ1-1; size: large; D: -; V: TRBV11-2; DNA: TGTGCCAGCAGCTTAGAAGGGTGGTTAACTGAAGCTTTCTTT; CDR3: CASSLEGWLTEAFF
J: TRBJ1-5; size: -; D: -; V: TRBV19; DNA: TGTGCCACTTCATGGAGCTATTATAGCAATCAGCCCCAGCATTTT; CDR3: CATSWSYYSNQPQHF
J: TRBJ1-1; size: -; D: -; V: TRBV5-5; DNA: TGTGCCAGCACATTGGGGCCCCAGAACACTGAAGCTTTCTTT; CDR3: CASTLGPQNTEAFF